Reported below is one TCR beta chain. Its antigen is still unknown. Method: immunoSEQ multiplex PCR; TCRdb's copy keeps in-frame clones and lacks some. The table shows roughly 150,000 clones, with approximately 91% occurring only once. This specimen comes from a study of T cell responses to AZD1222 COVID-19 vaccine. Regarding the study as a whole: Clonal diversity may have been underestimated, and the donors were mostly white British, with more females than males. Nearly half of spike-specific TCRs reportedly go after variant regions that carry no mutations.

CDR3 length equals 14 residues. V was cut by 5 bases and J by 3 bases, with 14 bases left in between. Germline V lookup: CDR1 SGHAT, CDR2 FQDESV (reference sequence). The genes are TRBV11-1 and TRBJ2-7; D ambiguous. Specimen: peripheral blood, collected 28 days after the second AZD1222 dose. This clonotype was obtained from an adult who received the AZD1222 COVID-19 vaccine. The CDR3 bases are TGTGCCAGCAGCGACAAATACAAGTTCTACGAGCAGTACTTC. This codes for CASSDKYKFYEQYF.